The 17 T cell receptor beta chains listed next were all sequenced from one sample in a study of naive and memory T cell subsets. The beta constant-region primer was an equimolar mix of two oligonucleotides covering TRBC1 and TRBC2. Nested alpha and beta constant-region primers with the SP2 primer drove four PCR rounds on ligated cDNA. TCRdb ran MiXCR on the UMI-ligation and nested PCR reads and lists one entry per CDR3 protein. The data contain tens of thousands of distinct CDR3 sequences, approximately 8.8% of them singletons. The sample comprised central memory CD8+ T cells from blood. These receptors came from a human donor in good health.

This clonotype has a handful of counts. J is TRBJ2-7 and V is TRBV9, with D tentatively TRBD1 or TRBD2 (6 bases each). The CDR3 is made up of 14 amino acids. V lost 4 bases, J lost 6 bases, and 17 bases lay in between. Germline lookup yields CDR1 SGDLS and CDR2 YYNGEE. CDR3 DNA: TGTGCCAGCAGCAAGCCGGGGGCCGATGCCGAGCAGTACTTC. Amino acids: CASSKPGADAEQYF.

This clonotype was seen a handful of times. The V and J genes are TRBV3-1 and TRBJ2-2, with D possibly being TRBD2 (6 bases). Germline V CDR1 and CDR2: LGHDT, YNNKEL (reference sequence). Trimming stripped 0 bases from V and 0 bases from J, with 11 bases between. The CDR3 covers 17 residues. This CDR3 reads CASSQEWGDPNTGELFF. The CDR3 DNA sequence: TGTGCCAGCAGCCAAGAATGGGGGGACCCGAACACCGGGGAGCTGTTTTTT.

The table lists this clonotype with a few counts. The genes are TRBV7-9 and TRBJ1-2; perhaps TRBD1 as D (6 bases). The V end was cut by 3 bases, the J end by 4 bases, with 18 bases between. The CDR3 contains 16 residues. CDR1 and CDR2 from the germline V gene are SEHNR and FQNEAQ (reference sequence). The CDR3 region is CASSLPQGNSIYGYTF. The DNA of the CDR3 is TGTGCCAGCAGCTTGCCTCAGGGGAATAGCATCTATGGCTACACCTTC.

This clonotype was seen a few times. J is TRBJ2-7 and V is TRBV5-1; tentative D call: TRBD1 (6 bases). Germline V gene lookup returns CDR1 SGHRS and CDR2 YFSETQ. V gave up 2 bases and J gave up 0 bases, with 15 bases separating them. The CDR3 loop spans 16 amino acids. The chain's CDR3 is CASSFNRALPSYEQYF. DNA of the CDR3: TGCGCCAGCAGCTTCAACAGGGCCCTCCCCTCCTACGAGCAGTACTTC.

This clonotype came up a few times. The rearrangement joins TRBV5-1 to TRBJ1-1, with a tentative D call TRBD1 (5 bases). Germline loops: CDR1 SGHRS, CDR2 YFSETQ. CDR3 size: 13 residues. With 3 bases removed from V and 6 bases from J, the gap between germline ends came to 12 bases. CDR3 DNA sequence: TGCGCCAGCAGCTCCAAGCGGGGCGCTGAAGCTTTCTTT. Protein: CASSSKRGAEAFF.

V usage is TRBV10-3 and J usage is TRBJ2-1; the D gene is possibly TRBD2 (5 bases). Per germline, CDR1 ENHRY and CDR2 SYGVKD. The CDR3 totals 17 residues. Trimming pared 0 bases from V and 3 bases from J, leaving 15 bases between. This CDR3 is CAISESNIGMDYNEQFF. The CDR3 region has the DNA TGTGCCATCAGTGAGTCGAATATCGGGATGGACTACAATGAGCAGTTCTTC.

This clonotype was recorded at least ten times. The chain has TRBV27 and TRBJ2-3; D call uncertain. Germline V CDR1 and CDR2: MNHEY, SMNVEV (reference sequence). V was clipped by 6 bases and J by 3 bases, with 10 bases between them. CDR3 size: 13 residues. CDR3 nucleotide sequence: TGTGCCAGCAGATTGAGTGTTACAGATACGCAGTATTTT. Amino acids: CASRLSVTDTQYF.

This clonotype was observed a handful of times. This chain uses TRBV28 with TRBJ2-7; D gene ambiguous. The V and J ends lost 4 bases and 5 bases respectively, with 6 bases between them. This CDR3 region has 11 residues. The germline V gene encodes CDR1 MDHEN and CDR2 SYDVKM. The CDR3 reads CASSYRDEQYF. The CDR3 nucleotides are TGTGCCAGCAGTTATAGGGACGAGCAGTACTTC.

In this sample, this clonotype turned up many times. The chain combines TRBV27 with TRBJ2-1, with unresolved D. Germline V gives CDR1 MNHEY, CDR2 SMNVEV (reference sequence). This CDR3 region has 12 residues. Trimming removed 3 bases from V and 6 bases from J, with 6 bases in between. The CDR3 region has the DNA TGTGCCAGCAGTTTCTCCGGCAATGAGCAGTTCTTC. Translation gives CASSFSGNEQFF.

This clonotype has only a few counts. This chain links TRBV7-6 with TRBJ2-1; 7 bases are shared with TRBD2. Germline CDR1 and CDR2: SGHVS and FNYEAQ. The CDR3 loop spans 15 amino acids. The V gene end was trimmed by 3 bases and the J gene end by 2 bases; junction bases not matched to a gene: 4. The CDR3 DNA follows: TGTGCCAGCAGCTTTGGGCTAGCGGCCTACAATGAGCAGTTCTTC. As protein: CASSFGLAAYNEQFF.

This clonotype was found many times. The CDR3 is CSVDGLGSTDTQYF. Written as DNA, the CDR3 is TGCAGCGTTGACGGACTGGGCAGCACAGATACGCAGTATTTT. The rearrangement links TRBV29-1 to TRBJ2-3; weak D call: TRBD2 (5 bases). This CDR3 contains 14 residues. Germline-derived CDR1 and CDR2 are SQVTM and ANQGSEA. Trimming stripped 3 bases from V and 0 bases from J, with 10 bases between.

The chain couples TRBV20-1 to TRBJ1-1, with TRBD1 matching over 7 bases. Germline lookup yields CDR1 DFQATT and CDR2 SNEGSKA (reference sequence). The CDR3 loop spans 13 amino acids. J gave up 3 bases and V 1 base, and 2 bases lay outside the gene matches. The CDR3 is CSARGTGDTEAFF. In nucleotides, the CDR3 is TGCAGTGCTAGAGGGACAGGAGACACTGAAGCTTTCTTT.

This chain joins TRBV4-1 and TRBJ2-7; D may be TRBD1 or TRBD2 (5 bases each). The CDR3 consists of 17 residues. From germline, CDR1 is MGHRA and CDR2 YSYEKL. Trimming removed 2 bases at V and 0 bases at J, with 17 bases between. CDR3 residues: CASSQLALGEYSYEQYF. The CDR3 nucleotides are TGCGCCAGCAGCCAACTAGCCCTAGGGGAATACTCCTACGAGCAGTACTTC.

The chain combines TRBV6-5 with TRBJ2-7, with 7 bases matching TRBD1. Germline trimming cut 5 bases from V and 8 bases from J; bases unmatched to any gene: 3. The CDR3 consists of 11 residues. From germline, CDR1 is MNHEY and CDR2 SVGAGI. CDR3 residues: CASSQTGKQYF. CDR3 coding DNA: TGTGCCAGCAGTCAGACAGGGAAGCAGTACTTC.

In its sample, this clonotype was seen many times. The rearrangement links TRBV6-5 to TRBJ2-2; D tentatively reads TRBD1 or TRBD2 (5 bases each). Germline CDR1 reads MNHEY; CDR2 reads SVGAGI. The CDR3 length is 15 residues. V lost 0 bases and J lost 0, with 5 bases in between. In nucleotides, the CDR3 is TGTGCCAGCAGTTACTCGGGGGCGAACACCGGGGAGCTGTTTTTT. It yields the protein CASSYSGANTGELFF.

The chain combines TRBV20-1 with TRBJ2-1; D is ambiguous. The V end was cut by 3 bases, the J end by 8 bases, with 5 bases between. CDR1 and CDR2 from the germline V gene are DFQATT and SNEGSKA (reference sequence). The CDR3 runs 10 residues. The CDR3 DNA reads as TGCAGTGCTAGGATGTATGAGCAGTTCTTC. This sequence encodes CSARMYEQFF.

In nucleotides, the CDR3 is TGCGCCAGCAGCCAAGATAGGGGCGGGAGTGAGACCCAGTACTTC. Its translation: CASSQDRGGSETQYF. The V and J genes are TRBV4-3 and TRBJ2-5; TRBD2 aligns across 7 bases. This CDR3 spans 15 amino acids. The V gene end was trimmed by 0 bases and the J gene end by 5 bases; junction bases not matched to a gene: 6. Germline V gene lookup returns CDR1 LGHNA and CDR2 YSLEER.